This T cell receptor beta chain emerged from a study of OX40 agonist ivuxolimab in advanced cancers. Study background: The study gave patients intravenous ivuxolimab at 0.01 to 10 mg/kg every 2 weeks.

Trimming cost V 4 bases and J 3 bases, with 15 bases left between them. This CDR3 has 15 amino acids. The V gene's germline CDR1 is SGHKS and CDR2 YYEKEE (reference sequence). Only in-frame clones appear in the TCRdb table, and some are missing; sequencing was by immunoSEQ multiplex PCR. The sample lists 73,000 or so clones; approximately 91% were seen once. Blood sampling was done at baseline, cycle 4 day 1, and cycle 7 day 1. This clonotype was sampled from an adult with an advanced solid tumor such as melanoma, head and neck, liver or kidney cancer. Sequenced here: CD4+ or CD8+ T cells sorted from blood, sampled in a trial of the OX40 agonist ivuxolimab. The V gene is TRBV5-5, the J gene TRBJ2-3; the D gene could be TRBD1 or TRBD2 (5 bases each). The CDR3 region is CASSPGTQKTDTQYF. CDR3 nucleotide sequence: TGTGCCAGCAGCCCCGGGACCCAGAAGACAGATACGCAGTATTTT.